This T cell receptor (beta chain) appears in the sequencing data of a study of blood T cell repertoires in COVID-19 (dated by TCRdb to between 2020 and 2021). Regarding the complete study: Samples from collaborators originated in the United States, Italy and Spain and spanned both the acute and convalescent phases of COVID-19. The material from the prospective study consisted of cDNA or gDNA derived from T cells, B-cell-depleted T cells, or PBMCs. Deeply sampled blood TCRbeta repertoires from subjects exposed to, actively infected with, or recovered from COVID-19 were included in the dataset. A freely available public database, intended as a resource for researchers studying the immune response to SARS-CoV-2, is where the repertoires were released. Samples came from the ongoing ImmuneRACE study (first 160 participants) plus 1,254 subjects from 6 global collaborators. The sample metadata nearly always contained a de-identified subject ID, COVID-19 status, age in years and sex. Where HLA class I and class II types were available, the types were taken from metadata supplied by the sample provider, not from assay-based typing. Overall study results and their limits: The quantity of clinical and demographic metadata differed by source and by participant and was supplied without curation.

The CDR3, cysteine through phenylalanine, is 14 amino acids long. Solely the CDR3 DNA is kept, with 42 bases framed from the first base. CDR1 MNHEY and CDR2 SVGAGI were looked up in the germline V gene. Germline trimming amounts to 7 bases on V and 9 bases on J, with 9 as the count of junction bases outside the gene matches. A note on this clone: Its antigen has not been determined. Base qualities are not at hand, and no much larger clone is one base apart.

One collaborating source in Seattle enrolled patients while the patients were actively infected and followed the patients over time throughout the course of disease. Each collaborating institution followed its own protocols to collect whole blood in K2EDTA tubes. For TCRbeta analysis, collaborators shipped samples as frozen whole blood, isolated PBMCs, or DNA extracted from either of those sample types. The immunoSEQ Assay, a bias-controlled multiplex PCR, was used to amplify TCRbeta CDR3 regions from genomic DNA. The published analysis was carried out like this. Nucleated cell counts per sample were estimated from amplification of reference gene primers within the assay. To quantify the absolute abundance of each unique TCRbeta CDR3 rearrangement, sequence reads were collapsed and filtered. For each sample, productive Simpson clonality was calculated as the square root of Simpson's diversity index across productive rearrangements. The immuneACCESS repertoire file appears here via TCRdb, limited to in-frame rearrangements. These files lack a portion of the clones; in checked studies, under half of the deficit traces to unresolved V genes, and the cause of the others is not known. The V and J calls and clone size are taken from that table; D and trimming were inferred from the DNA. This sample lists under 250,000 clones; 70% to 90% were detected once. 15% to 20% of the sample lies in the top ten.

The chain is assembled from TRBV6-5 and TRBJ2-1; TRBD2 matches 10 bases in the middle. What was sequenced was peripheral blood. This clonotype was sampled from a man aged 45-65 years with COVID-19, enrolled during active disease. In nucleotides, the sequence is TGTGCCAGCACCCAGCGGGGGGGCTTGGTTGAGCAGTTCTTC. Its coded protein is CASTQRGGLVEQFF.